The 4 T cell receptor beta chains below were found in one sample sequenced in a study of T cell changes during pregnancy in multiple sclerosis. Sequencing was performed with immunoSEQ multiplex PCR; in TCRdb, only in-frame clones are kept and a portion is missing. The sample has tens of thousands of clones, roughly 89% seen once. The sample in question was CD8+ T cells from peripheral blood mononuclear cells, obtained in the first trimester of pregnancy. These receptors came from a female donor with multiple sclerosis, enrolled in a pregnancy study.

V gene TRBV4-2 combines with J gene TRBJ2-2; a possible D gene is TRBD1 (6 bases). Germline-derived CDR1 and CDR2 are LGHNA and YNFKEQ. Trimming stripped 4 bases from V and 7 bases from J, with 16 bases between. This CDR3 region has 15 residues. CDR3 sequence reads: CASSPTQGTGGELFF. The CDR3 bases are TGTGCCAGCAGCCCTACCCAGGGGACGGGCGGGGAGCTGTTTTTT.

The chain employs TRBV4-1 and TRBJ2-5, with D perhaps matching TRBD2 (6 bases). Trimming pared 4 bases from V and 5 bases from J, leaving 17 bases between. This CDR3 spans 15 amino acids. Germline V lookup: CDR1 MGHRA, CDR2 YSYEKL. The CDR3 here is CASSPSGDPGETQYF. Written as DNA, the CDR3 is TGCGCCAGCAGCCCTTCGGGGGACCCCGGGGAGACCCAGTACTTC.

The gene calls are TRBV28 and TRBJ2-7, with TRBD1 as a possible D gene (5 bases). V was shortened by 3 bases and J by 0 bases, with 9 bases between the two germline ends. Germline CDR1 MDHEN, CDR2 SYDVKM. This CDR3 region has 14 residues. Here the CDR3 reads CASSFYRSSYEQYF. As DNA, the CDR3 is TGTGCCAGCAGTTTCTACAGGAGCTCCTACGAGCAGTACTTC.

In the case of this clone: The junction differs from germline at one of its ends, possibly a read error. CDR3 sequence: CTSSLWDNSYEQYF. The CDR3 coding sequence is TGTACCAGCAGTTTGTGGGACAACTCCTACGAGCAGTACTTC. The chain is built from TRBV28 and TRBJ2-7; perhaps TRBD1 as D (6 bases). Germline V gives CDR1 MDHEN, CDR2 SYDVKM. CDR3 length equals 14 residues.